This T cell receptor (beta chain) was captured by sequencing in a study of Graves' ophthalmopathy and Graves' hyperthyroidism. Amplifying from RNA transcripts, the study obtained TCR beta CDR3 regions. HTBI-primed RT-PCR formed the first round, and a multiplex PCR formed the second. TCRdb independently ran MiXCR on the multiplex PCR reads; one entry per CDR3 protein. The table lists 240,000 or so distinct CDR3 sequences, about 47% of them singletons. The germline CDR1 and CDR2 sequences are SGHTA and FQGNSA. The CDR3 is made up of 18 amino acids. Trimming took 5 bases from V and 3 from J; bases not matched to a gene: 12.

The material sequenced was peripheral blood. The source is an adult man with Graves' ophthalmopathy. The chain recombines TRBV7-2 with TRBJ2-2, with TRBD1 matching over 10 bases. The CDR3 here is CASSRGTGTGAYTGELFF. CDR3 in DNA: TGTGCCAGCAGCCGCGGAACTGGGACAGGGGCTTACACCGGGGAGCTGTTTTTT.